The 5 T cell receptor beta chains below come from one sample, sequenced in a study of shared clonotypes between healthy human individuals. The protocol was immunoSEQ multiplex PCR, while the TCRdb copy is restricted to in-frame clones and leaves out a portion. The sample lists about 380,000 clones, 96% occurring once. Input material: memory CD8+ T cells sorted from blood. Subset indicated: CD45RO+ cells pooled with CCR7-negative TemRA cells. The receptor set was obtained from a man aged 30-40 years in good health.

The gene calls are TRBV19 and TRBJ2-3; the match to TRBD2 covers 13 bases. Looked up from germline, CDR1 is LNHDA and CDR2 is SQIVND (reference sequence). V lost 4 bases and J lost 1; bases outside the gene matches: 8. The CDR3 totals 18 residues. The CDR3 nucleotides are TGTGCCAGTAGTAAACTAGCGGGAGGGCCCTTTGGCACAGATACGCAGTATTTT. This translates into CASSKLAGGPFGTDTQYF.

CDR3 amino acids: CASSSSGELFF. The CDR3 nucleotides read TGCGCCAGCAGTTCGAGCGGGGAGCTGTTTTTT. This rearrangement joins TRBV10-2 to TRBJ2-2; D uncertain. The germline V gene encodes CDR1 WSHSY and CDR2 SAAADI. The CDR3 loop spans 11 amino acids. With 5 bases removed from V and 7 bases from J, the gap between germline ends came to 5 bases.

The rearrangement links TRBV18 to TRBJ2-3, with 12 bases lining up with TRBD1. The ends lost 2 bases at V and 7 bases at J; junction bases unmatched: 7. Germline V gives CDR1 KGHSH, CDR2 LQKENI. This CDR3 region has 16 residues. In DNA, the CDR3 is TGTGCCAGCTCACCAATGGGACAGGGGGCATTAAATACGCAGTATTTT. This translates into CASSPMGQGALNTQYF.

The chain is built from TRBV4-2 and TRBJ2-3, with 13 positions matching TRBD2. Germline CDR1 reads LGHNA; CDR2 reads YNFKEQ. J was trimmed by 0 bases and V by 4 bases; bases with no gene match: 7. CDR3 length equals 18 residues. The CDR3 is CASSRSGLAGSSTDTQYF. CDR3 nucleotides: TGTGCCAGCAGCCGGTCGGGACTAGCGGGAAGTAGCACAGATACGCAGTATTTT.

The chain uses TRBV5-4 and TRBJ2-7; D may be TRBD2 (5 bases). V was pared by 2 bases and J by 6 bases, with 12 bases between. Germline assignment: CDR1 SGHNT and CDR2 YYREEE (reference sequence). This CDR3 contains 13 residues. The CDR3 DNA reads TGTGCCAGCAGCTTCTACGGGATCGGCGAGCAGTACTTC. Encoded protein: CASSFYGIGEQYF.